This is a list of T cell receptor beta chains from one sample in a study of beta chain features in type 1 diabetes. Sequencing used immunoSEQ multiplex PCR; TCRdb keeps in-frame clones, though not all of them. The sample includes about 360,000 clones, 10% to 15% of them seen just once. The sequencing sample was made of naive CD4+ T cells from blood. The receptors were gathered from a man between 18 and 29 years old in good health. The CDR3 runs from the conserved cysteine through the conserved F or W. A D gene is named only where the DNA matches it firmly. The size of a clone is reported for some rows only, either as once, few or many, or as a class for expanded clones.

clone_size | j_call | d_call | v_call | cdr3_aa | cdr3_nt
few | TRBJ2-2 | NA | TRBV7-9 | CASGGTPGGGELFF | TGTGCCAGCGGAGGGACGCCGGGCGGCGGGGAGCTGTTTTTT
few | TRBJ1-2 | TRBD1 | TRBV4-2 | CASSPAGQGSGYTF | TGTGCCAGCAGCCCAGCCGGACAGGGTAGCGGCTACACCTTC
NA | TRBJ2-7 | TRBD1 | TRBV2 | CASSPGTGIDVYEQYF | TGTGCCAGCAGTCCCGGGACAGGGATAGATGTCTACGAGCAGTACTTC
NA | TRBJ1-2 | TRBD1 | TRBV19 | CASSSRTGDTYGYTF | TGTGCCAGTAGTAGTCGGACAGGGGATACCTATGGCTACACCTTC
few | TRBJ2-1 | NA | TRBV10-3 | CATGDIVGGWNEQFF | TGTGCCACCGGGGACATCGTGGGGGGGTGGAATGAGCAGTTCTTC
NA | TRBJ2-1 | TRBD1 | TRBV4-1 | CASSLTGDVEQFF | TGCGCCAGCAGCCTCACAGGGGATGTTGAGCAGTTCTTC
few | TRBJ2-5 | TRBD2 | TRBV7-2 | CASSLHPRLAKETQYF | TGTGCCAGCAGCTTGCACCCGAGACTAGCGAAAGAGACCCAGTACTTC
NA | TRBJ1-2 | NA | TRBV6-5 | CASSYSGQLNYGYTF | TGTGCCAGCAGTTACTCCGGACAGCTAAACTATGGCTACACCTTC
few | TRBJ1-1 | TRBD1 | TRBV4-3 | CASSRQGARGNTEAFF | TGCGCCAGCAGCAGACAGGGGGCGAGGGGGAACACTGAAGCTTTCTTT
few | TRBJ2-7 | NA | TRBV30 | CAWTLTGEGEQYF | TGTGCCTGGACCCTGACAGGGGAGGGTGAGCAGTACTTC
few | TRBJ1-2 | TRBD1 | TRBV30 | CAWSVWRQGLTF | TGTGCCTGGAGTGTATGGAGACAGGGGCTCACCTTC
NA | TRBJ1-2 | NA | TRBV4-1 | CASSRRQEDYGYTF | TGCGCCAGCAGCCGACGGCAGGAGGACTATGGCTACACCTTC
NA | TRBJ2-3 | NA | TRBV5-1 | CASSLGLRTDTQYF | TGCGCCAGCAGCTTGGGACTTCGCACAGATACGCAGTATTTT
few | TRBJ2-7 | NA | TRBV5-8 | CASSLSSGSSYEQYF | TGTGCCAGCAGCTTGTCTTCCGGGAGCTCCTACGAGCAGTACTTC
NA | TRBJ2-3 | NA | TRBV5-4 | CASKYDSRIDTQYF | TGTGCCAGCAAATACGACTCCCGAATAGATACGCAGTATTTT
NA | TRBJ2-4 | NA | TRBV28 | CASSPNILTRSKNIQYF | TGTGCCAGCAGCCCAAACATCTTAACAAGGAGCAAAAACATTCAGTACTTC
NA | TRBJ2-7 | NA | TRBV5-6 | CASSLFSYEQYF | TGTGCCAGCAGCCTGTTTTCCTACGAGCAGTACTTC
NA | TRBJ2-6 | NA | TRBV21-1 | CASSPKPQSGANVLTF | TGTGCCAGCAGCCCCAAGCCCCAATCGGGGGCCAACGTCCTGACTTTC
NA | TRBJ1-1 | TRBD1 | TRBV7-3 | CASSSTDRVNTEAFF | TGTGCCAGCAGTTCGACGGACAGGGTGAACACTGAAGCTTTCTTT
NA | TRBJ2-3 | NA | TRBV7-9 | CASSRQSTDTQYF | TGTGCCAGCAGCCGACAGTCCACAGATACGCAGTATTTT
NA | TRBJ2-1 | TRBD1 | TRBV6-5 | CASSYGTAANEQFF | TGTGCCAGCAGTTACGGGACAGCGGCCAATGAGCAGTTCTTC
NA | TRBJ2-1 | TRBD2 | TRBV9 | CASSVSLSGGWNNEQFF | TGTGCCAGCAGCGTAAGCCTGAGCGGGGGGTGGAACAATGAGCAGTTCTTC
NA | TRBJ2-6 | NA | TRBV4-3 | CASSPRSGANVLTF | TGCGCCAGCAGCCCTAGGTCTGGGGCCAACGTCCTGACTTTC
NA | TRBJ2-2 | TRBD1 | TRBV30 | CALGQGAGGELFF | TGTGCCTTGGGACAGGGGGCCGGCGGGGAGCTGTTTTTT
few | TRBJ1-1 | NA | TRBV29-1 | CSVTATGGTEAFF | TGCAGCGTGACGGCGACAGGCGGAACTGAAGCTTTCTTT
few | TRBJ1-2 | TRBD1 | TRBV9 | CASSVDQDRGRFGYTF | TGTGCCAGCAGCGTAGATCAGGACAGGGGGCGTTTTGGCTACACCTTC
few | TRBJ2-3 | TRBD2 | TRBV9 | CASSLTSGGDTQYF | TGTGCCAGCAGCCTGACTAGCGGGGGTGATACGCAGTATTTT
few | TRBJ1-1 | NA | TRBV10-3 | CAISQLNTEAFF | TGTGCCATCAGCCAGTTGAACACTGAAGCTTTCTTT
NA | TRBJ2-6 | TRBD1 | TRBV14 | CASSHTGAGANVLTF | TGTGCCAGCAGCCATACAGGGGCTGGGGCCAACGTCCTGACTTTC
NA | TRBJ2-3 | TRBD2 | TRBV5-5 | CASSKRLAGVDTQYF | TGTGCCAGCAGCAAAAGACTAGCGGGGGTAGATACGCAGTATTTT
NA | TRBJ1-1 | TRBD1 | TRBV11-3 | CASSSGTAMNTEAFF | TGTGCCAGCAGCTCCGGGACAGCCATGAACACTGAAGCTTTCTTT